This T cell receptor beta chain was sequenced in a study of blood T cell repertoires in COVID-19. Trimming took off 1 base at V and 4 bases at J, with 11 bases between the two ends. Germline lookup yields CDR1 SGHTA and CDR2 FQGNSA. This CDR3 comprises 15 residues. This table comes from immunoSEQ multiplex PCR, and its TCRdb copy is limited to in-frame clones, with some not included. The data contain over 200,000 clones, approximately 90% of them singletons. Participants were aged about 18 to 89 years from around 26 US areas. Cohorts were based on clinical histories the participants reported. The rearrangement uses TRBV7-2 and TRBJ1-5; tentative D call: TRBD1 (5 bases). The source material was PBMCs or T cells enriched from blood (not recorded which). The sequence was obtained from a man in his late teens or twenties with acute COVID-19. The CDR3 DNA follows: TGTGCCAGCAGCTTAGAATTACAGGTGAATCAGCCCCAGCATTTT. Translating it yields CASSLELQVNQPQHF.